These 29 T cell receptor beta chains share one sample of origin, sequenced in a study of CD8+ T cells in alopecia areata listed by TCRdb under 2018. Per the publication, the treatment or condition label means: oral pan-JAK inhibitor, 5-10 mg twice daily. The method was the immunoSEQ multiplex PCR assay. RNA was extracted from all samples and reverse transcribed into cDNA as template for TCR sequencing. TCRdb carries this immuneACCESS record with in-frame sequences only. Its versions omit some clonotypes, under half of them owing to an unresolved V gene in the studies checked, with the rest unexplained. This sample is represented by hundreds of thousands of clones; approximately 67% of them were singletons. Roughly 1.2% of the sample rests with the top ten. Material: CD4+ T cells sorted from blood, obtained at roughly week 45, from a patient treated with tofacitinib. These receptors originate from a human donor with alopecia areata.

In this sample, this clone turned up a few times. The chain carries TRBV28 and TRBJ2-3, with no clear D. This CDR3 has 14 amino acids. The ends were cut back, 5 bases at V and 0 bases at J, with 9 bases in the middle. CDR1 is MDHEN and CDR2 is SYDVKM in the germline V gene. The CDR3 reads CASSLLVSTDTQYF. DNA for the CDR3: TGTGCCAGCAGTCTCCTCGTTAGCACAGATACGCAGTATTTT.

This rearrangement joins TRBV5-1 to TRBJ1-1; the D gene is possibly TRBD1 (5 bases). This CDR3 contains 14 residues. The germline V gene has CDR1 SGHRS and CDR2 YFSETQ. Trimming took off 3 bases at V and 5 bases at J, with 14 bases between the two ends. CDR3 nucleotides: TGCGCCAGCAGCTCGGAAAAGGGGAGAACTGAAGCTTTCTTT. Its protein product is CASSSEKGRTEAFF.

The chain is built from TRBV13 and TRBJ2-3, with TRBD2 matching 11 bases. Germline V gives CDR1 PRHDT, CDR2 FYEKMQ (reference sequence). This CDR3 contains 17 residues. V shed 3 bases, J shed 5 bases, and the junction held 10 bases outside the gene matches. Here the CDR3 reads CASSFGLAGGSIDTQYF. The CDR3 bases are TGTGCCAGCAGCTTCGGGCTAGCGGGGGGAAGTATAGATACGCAGTATTTT.

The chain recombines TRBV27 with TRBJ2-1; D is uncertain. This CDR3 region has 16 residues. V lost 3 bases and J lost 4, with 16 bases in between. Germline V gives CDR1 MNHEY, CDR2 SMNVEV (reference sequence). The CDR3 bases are TGTGCCAGCAGTTTTGGTCATAACAGAAATTACAATGAGCAGTTCTTC. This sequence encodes CASSFGHNRNYNEQFF.

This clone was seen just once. CDR3 residues: CASSVGGSQPQHF. The CDR3 bases are TGTGCCAGCAGCGTTGGGGGGTCTCAGCCCCAGCATTTT. The chain couples TRBV9 to TRBJ1-5; the D gene is possibly TRBD1 (5 bases). Trimming cost V 2 bases and J 6 bases, with 9 bases left between them. The CDR3 loop spans 13 amino acids. Per the germline V gene, CDR1 is SGDLS and CDR2 is YYNGEE.

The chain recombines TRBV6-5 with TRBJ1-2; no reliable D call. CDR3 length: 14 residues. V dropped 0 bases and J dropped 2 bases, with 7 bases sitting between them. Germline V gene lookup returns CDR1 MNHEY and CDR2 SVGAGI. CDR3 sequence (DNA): TGTGCCAGCAGTTACTCCCGGACCAACTATGGCTACACCTTC. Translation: CASSYSRTNYGYTF.

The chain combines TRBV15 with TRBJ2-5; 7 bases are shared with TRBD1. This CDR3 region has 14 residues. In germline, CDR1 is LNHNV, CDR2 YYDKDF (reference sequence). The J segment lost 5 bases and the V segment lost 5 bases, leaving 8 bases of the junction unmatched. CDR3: CATSGQGVGETQYF. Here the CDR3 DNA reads TGTGCCACCAGCGGCCAGGGGGTGGGGGAGACCCAGTACTTC.

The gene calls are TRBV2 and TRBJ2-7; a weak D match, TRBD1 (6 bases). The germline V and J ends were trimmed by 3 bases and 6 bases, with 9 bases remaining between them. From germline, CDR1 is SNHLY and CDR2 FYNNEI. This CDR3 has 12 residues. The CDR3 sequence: CASSEGRGEQYF. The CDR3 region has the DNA TGTGCCAGCAGTGAGGGCAGGGGCGAGCAGTACTTC.

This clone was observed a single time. DNA of the CDR3: TGTGCCAGCAGCGCAATTTCCGCCGGGACAGGGTCCCCCGGGGAGCTGTTTTTT. Its translation is CASSAISAGTGSPGELFF. The gene calls are TRBV9 and TRBJ2-2, with TRBD1 matching over 9 bases. Germline lookup yields CDR1 SGDLS and CDR2 YYNGEE. The trim removed 3 bases at V and 6 bases at J, leaving 15 bases unmatched. The CDR3 length is 18 residues.

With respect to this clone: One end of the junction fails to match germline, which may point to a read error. The CDR3 DNA reads as TGTGCCAGCAGTGAAAGGGGACTTAGATTTTTT. It specifies CASSERGLRFF. The rearrangement links TRBV2 to TRBJ2-3; TRBD2 might be the D (6 bases). Germline V lookup: CDR1 SNHLY, CDR2 FYNNEI. The CDR3 loop spans 11 amino acids.

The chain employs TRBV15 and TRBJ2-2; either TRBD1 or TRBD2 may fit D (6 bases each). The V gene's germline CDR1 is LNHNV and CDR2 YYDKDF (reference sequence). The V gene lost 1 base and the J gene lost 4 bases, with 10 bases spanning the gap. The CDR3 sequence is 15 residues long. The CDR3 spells CATSRAGAVTGELFF. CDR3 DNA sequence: TGTGCCACCAGCAGAGCGGGGGCAGTCACCGGGGAGCTGTTTTTT.

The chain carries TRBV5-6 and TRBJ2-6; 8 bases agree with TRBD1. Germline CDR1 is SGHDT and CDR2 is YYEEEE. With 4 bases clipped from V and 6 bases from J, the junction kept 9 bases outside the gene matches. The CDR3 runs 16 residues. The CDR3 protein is CASSTTRGQEANVLTF. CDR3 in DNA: TGTGCCAGCAGCACAACCCGGGGACAGGAGGCCAACGTCCTGACTTTC. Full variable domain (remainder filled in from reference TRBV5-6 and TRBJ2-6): DAGVTQSPTHLIKTRGQQVTLRCSPKSGHDTVSWYQQALGQGPQFIFQYYEEEERQRGNFPDRFSGHQFPNYSSELNVNALLLGDSALYLCASSTTRGQEANVLTFGAGSRLTVL.

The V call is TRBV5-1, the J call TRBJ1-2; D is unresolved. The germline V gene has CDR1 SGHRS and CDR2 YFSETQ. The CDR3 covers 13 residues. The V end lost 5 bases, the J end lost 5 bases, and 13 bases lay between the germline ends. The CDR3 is CASRKGDLYGYTF. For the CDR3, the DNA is TGCGCCAGCAGAAAGGGAGACCTGTATGGCTACACCTTC. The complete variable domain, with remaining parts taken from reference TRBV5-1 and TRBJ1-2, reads KAGVTQTPRYLIKTRGQQVTLSCSPISGHRSVSWYQQTPGQGLQFLFEYFSETQRNKGNFPGRFSGRQFSNSRSEMNVSTLELGDSALYLCASRKGDLYGYTFGSGTRLTVV.

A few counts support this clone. The CDR3 nucleotides read TGTGCCAGCGAGTGGTCGTTTAGGATCGGGGAGCTGTTTTTT. Translating it yields CASEWSFRIGELFF. The chain combines TRBV7-2 with TRBJ2-2; the D is unclear. The CDR3 has 14 residues. Germline lookup yields CDR1 SGHTA and CDR2 FQGNSA. With 8 bases removed from V and 7 bases from J, the gap between germline ends came to 17 bases.

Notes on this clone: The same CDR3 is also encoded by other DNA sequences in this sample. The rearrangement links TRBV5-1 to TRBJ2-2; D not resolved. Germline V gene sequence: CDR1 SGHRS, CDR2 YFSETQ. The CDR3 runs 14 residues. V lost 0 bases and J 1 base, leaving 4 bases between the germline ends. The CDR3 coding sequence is TGCGCCAGCAGCTTGGGACAGAACACCGGGGAGCTGTTTTTT. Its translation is CASSLGQNTGELFF.

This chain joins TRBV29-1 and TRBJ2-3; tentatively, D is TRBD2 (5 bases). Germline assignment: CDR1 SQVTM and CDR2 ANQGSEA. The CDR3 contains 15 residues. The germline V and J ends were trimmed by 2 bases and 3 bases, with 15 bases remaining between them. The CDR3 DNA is TGCAGCGTTGAAAAGTCGGGGATGGGGACAGATACGCAGTATTTT. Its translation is CSVEKSGMGTDTQYF.

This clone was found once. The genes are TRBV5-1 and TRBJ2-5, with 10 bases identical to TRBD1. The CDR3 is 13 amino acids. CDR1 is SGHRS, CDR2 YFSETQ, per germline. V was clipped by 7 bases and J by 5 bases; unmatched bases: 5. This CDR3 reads CASRQGAVETQYF. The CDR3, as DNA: TGCGCCAGCCGACAGGGGGCTGTGGAGACCCAGTACTTC.

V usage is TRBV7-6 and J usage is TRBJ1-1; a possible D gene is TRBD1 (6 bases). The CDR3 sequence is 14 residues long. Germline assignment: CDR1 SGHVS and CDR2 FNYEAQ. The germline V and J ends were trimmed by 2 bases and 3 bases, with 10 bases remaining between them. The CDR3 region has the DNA TGTGCCAGCAGCTTAAGCCCAGGGGACACTGAAGCTTTCTTT. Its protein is CASSLSPGDTEAFF.

In nucleotides, the CDR3 is TGTGCCAGCAGCTTAGAAGGGGGGTACGAGCAGTACTTC. It yields the protein CASSLEGGYEQYF. This chain links TRBV7-2 with TRBJ2-7, with D perhaps being TRBD1 or TRBD2 (6 bases each). Deletions cut 1 base from V and 4 bases from J, with 8 bases between. The CDR3 is 13 amino acids. In germline, CDR1 is SGHTA, CDR2 FQGNSA.

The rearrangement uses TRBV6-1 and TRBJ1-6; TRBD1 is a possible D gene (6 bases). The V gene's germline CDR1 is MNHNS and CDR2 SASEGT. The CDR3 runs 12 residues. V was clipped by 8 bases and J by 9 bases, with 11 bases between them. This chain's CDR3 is CASSEGGSPLHF. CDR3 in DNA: TGTGCCAGCTCCGAAGGGGGTTCACCCCTCCACTTT.

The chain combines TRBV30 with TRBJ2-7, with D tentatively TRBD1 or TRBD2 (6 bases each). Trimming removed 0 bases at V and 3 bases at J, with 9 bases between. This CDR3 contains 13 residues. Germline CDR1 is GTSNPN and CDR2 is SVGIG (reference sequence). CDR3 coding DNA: TGTGCCTGGAGTGTTAAGGGGGGCTACGAGCAGTACTTC. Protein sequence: CAWSVKGGYEQYF.

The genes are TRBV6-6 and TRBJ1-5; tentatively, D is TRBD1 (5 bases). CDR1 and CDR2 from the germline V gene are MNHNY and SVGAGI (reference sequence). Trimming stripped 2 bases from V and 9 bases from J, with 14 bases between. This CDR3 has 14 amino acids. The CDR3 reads CASSYPDRTSPQHF. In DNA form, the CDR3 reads TGTGCCAGCAGTTACCCGGACCGGACATCGCCCCAGCATTTT.

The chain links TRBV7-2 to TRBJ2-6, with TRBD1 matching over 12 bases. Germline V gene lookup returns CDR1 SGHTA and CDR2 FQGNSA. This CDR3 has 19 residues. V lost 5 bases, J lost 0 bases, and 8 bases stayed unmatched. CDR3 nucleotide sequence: TGTGCCAGCAGCCCAGGGGACAGGGGGCCCGTCTCTGGGGCCAACGTCCTGACTTTC. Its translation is CASSPGDRGPVSGANVLTF.

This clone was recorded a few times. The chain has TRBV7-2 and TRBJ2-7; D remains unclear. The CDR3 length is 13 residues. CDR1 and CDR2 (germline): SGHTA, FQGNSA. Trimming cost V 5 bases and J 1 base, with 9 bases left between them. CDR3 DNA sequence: TGTGCCAGCAGCACCATACCGTCCTACGAGCAGTACTTC. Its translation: CASSTIPSYEQYF. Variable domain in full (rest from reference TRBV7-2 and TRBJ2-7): GAGVSQSPSNKVTEKGKDVELRCDPISGHTALYWYRQSLGQGLEFLIYFQGNSAPDKSGLPSDRFSAERTGGSVSTLTIQRTQQEDSAVYLCASSTIPSYEQYFGPGTRLTVT.

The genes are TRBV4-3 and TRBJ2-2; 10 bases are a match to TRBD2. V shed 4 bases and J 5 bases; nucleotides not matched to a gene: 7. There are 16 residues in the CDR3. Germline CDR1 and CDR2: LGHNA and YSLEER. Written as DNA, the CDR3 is TGCGCCAGCAGCCGATCTCTAGCGGGGGTAACCGGGGAGCTGTTTTTT. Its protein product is CASSRSLAGVTGELFF.

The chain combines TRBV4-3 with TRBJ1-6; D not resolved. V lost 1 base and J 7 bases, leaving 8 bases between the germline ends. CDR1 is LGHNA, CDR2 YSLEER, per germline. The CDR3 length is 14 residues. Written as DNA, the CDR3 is TGCGCCAGCAGCCAAGTTAGCGGAAATTCACCCCTCCACTTT. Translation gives CASSQVSGNSPLHF.

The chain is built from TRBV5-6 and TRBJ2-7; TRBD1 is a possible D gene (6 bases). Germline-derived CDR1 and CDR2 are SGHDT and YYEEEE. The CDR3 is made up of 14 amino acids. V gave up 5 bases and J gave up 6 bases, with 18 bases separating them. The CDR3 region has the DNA TGTGCCAGCAGGATGGGGGCATTGGAGGCCGAGCAGTACTTC. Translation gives CASRMGALEAEQYF.

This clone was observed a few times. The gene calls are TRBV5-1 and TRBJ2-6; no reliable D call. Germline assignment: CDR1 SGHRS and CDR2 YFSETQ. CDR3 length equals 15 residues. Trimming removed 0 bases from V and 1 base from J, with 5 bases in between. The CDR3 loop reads CASSLGSSGANVLTF. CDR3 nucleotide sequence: TGCGCCAGCAGCTTGGGAAGTTCTGGGGCCAACGTCCTGACTTTC.

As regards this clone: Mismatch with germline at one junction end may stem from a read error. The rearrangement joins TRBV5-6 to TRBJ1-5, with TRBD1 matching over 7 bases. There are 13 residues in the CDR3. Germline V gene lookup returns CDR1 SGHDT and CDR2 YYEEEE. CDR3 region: CASSLGDSRNQRF. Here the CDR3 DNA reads TGTGCCAGCAGCTTGGGGGACAGCCGGAATCAGCGTTTT. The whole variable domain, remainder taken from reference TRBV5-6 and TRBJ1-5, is DAGVTQSPTHLIKTRGQQVTLRCSPKSGHDTVSWYQQALGQGPQFIFQYYEEEERQRGNFPDRFSGHQFPNYSSELNVNALLLGDSALYLCASSLGDSRNQRFGDGTRLSIL.